The next 14 T cell receptor beta chains were all read from a single sample in a study of shared clonotypes between healthy human individuals. Sequencing used immunoSEQ multiplex PCR; TCRdb keeps in-frame clones, though not all of them. The sample yields 2,500,000 or so clones, approximately 93% seen once. Sequenced sample: naive CD4+ T cells from PBMCs. Indicated subset: CD45RA+ positively selected. Receptors were obtained from a man younger than 35 in good health. Some clones in this sample may be carry-over from other donors' samples.

This rearrangement joins TRBV4-1 to TRBJ2-3, with 13 nucleotides matching TRBD2. The J segment lost 4 bases and the V segment lost 3 bases, leaving 10 bases of the junction unmatched. This CDR3 is 18 amino acids long. Germline V CDR1 and CDR2: MGHRA, YSYEKL. CDR3 DNA: TGCGCCAGCAGCCAGCCAACTAGCGGGAGGGCCCAGGCAGATACGCAGTATTTT. This gives the protein CASSQPTSGRAQADTQYF.

The V and J genes are TRBV5-4 and TRBJ2-2, with D unclear. From germline, CDR1 is SGHNT and CDR2 YYREEE (reference sequence). This CDR3 contains 13 residues. The V end lost 4 bases, the J end lost 7 bases, and 11 bases lay between the germline ends. CDR3 in amino acids: CASSLGLVGELFF. CDR3 sequence (DNA): TGTGCCAGCAGCCTGGGTTTAGTCGGGGAGCTGTTTTTT.

Points on this clone: This sample includes further DNA sequences coding for the same CDR3. V gene TRBV10-3 combines with J gene TRBJ1-5; D is unresolved. The CDR3 is 12 amino acids. The V end was cut by 0 bases, the J end by 5 bases, with 2 bases between. CDR1 is ENHRY and CDR2 is SYGVKD in the germline V gene. The CDR3 protein is CAISESDQPQHF. Written as DNA, the CDR3 is TGTGCCATCAGTGAGTCAGATCAGCCCCAGCATTTT.

The V and J genes are TRBV29-1 and TRBJ1-1; 8 nucleotides match TRBD1. This CDR3 has 12 residues. Germline assignment: CDR1 SQVTM and CDR2 ANQGSEA. Trimming at V came to 6 bases and at J to 6 bases, leaving 6 bases not matched to a gene. This chain's CDR3 is CSVQGVWAEAFF. The DNA for the CDR3 is TGCAGCGTACAGGGGGTTTGGGCTGAAGCTTTCTTT.

V gene TRBV18 combines with J gene TRBJ1-2; TRBD1 is a possible D gene (6 bases). This CDR3 has 15 amino acids. Trimming pared 3 bases from V and 4 bases from J, leaving 15 bases between. CDR1 is KGHSH, CDR2 LQKENI, per germline. Written as DNA, the CDR3 is TGTGCCAGCTCACCGCCCCCCGGGGGCGTCTATGGCTACACCTTC. It yields the protein CASSPPPGGVYGYTF.

The chain combines TRBV27 with TRBJ1-5, with TRBD1 identical over 9 bases. V was pared by 5 bases and J by 3 bases, with 8 bases of the junction left unmatched. The CDR3 extends over 16 amino acids. Per the germline V gene, CDR1 is MNHEY and CDR2 is SMNVEV (reference sequence). The CDR3 DNA reads as TGTGCCAGCAGTCCGGAGGACAGGGGAATCAATCAGCCCCAGCATTTT. Protein sequence: CASSPEDRGINQPQHF.

This clone was observed a handful of times. The sample carries other DNA sequences with the same CDR3. The rearrangement links TRBV2 to TRBJ2-7; possible D gene TRBD2, 6 bases. This CDR3 has 12 amino acids. CDR1 is SNHLY, CDR2 FYNNEI, per germline. Trimming cost V 3 bases and J 3 bases, with 6 bases left between them. The CDR3 reads CASSEGGYEQYF. CDR3 DNA: TGTGCCAGCAGTGAGGGGGGCTACGAGCAGTACTTC. Supplemented by reference TRBV2 and TRBJ2-7, the full variable domain reads EPEVTQTPSHQVTQMGQEVILRCVPISNHLYFYWYRQILGQKVEFLVSFYNNEISEKSEIFDDQFSVERPDGSNFTLKIRSTKLEDSAMYFCASSEGGYEQYFGPGTRLTVT.

This chain links TRBV6-1 with TRBJ1-4; D may be TRBD1 (5 bases). V dropped 3 bases and J dropped 10 bases, with 9 bases sitting between them. This CDR3 spans 12 amino acids. The V gene's germline CDR1 is MNHNS and CDR2 SASEGT. The CDR3 DNA reads TGTGCCAGCAGTGATCCGGGGGGAAAACTGTTTTTT. Its translation: CASSDPGGKLFF.

The genes are TRBV9 and TRBJ2-1; D call uncertain. With 1 base removed from V and 8 bases from J, the gap between germline ends came to 16 bases. Germline V gene data show CDR1 as SGDLS and CDR2 as YYNGEE. The CDR3 runs 15 residues. The CDR3 coding sequence is TGTGCCAGCAGCGTAAGTGGCGCGGCAGTCCATGAGCAGTTCTTC. Its translation is CASSVSGAAVHEQFF.

Details on this clone: The sample contains more than one DNA sequence encoding this CDR3. This chain uses TRBV6-5 with TRBJ1-2, with 8 bases matching TRBD1. Losses at the gene ends were 6 bases for V and 1 base for J; bases not matched to a gene: 4. Per germline, CDR1 MNHEY and CDR2 SVGAGI. This CDR3 is 14 amino acids long. As DNA, the CDR3 is TGTGCCAGCAGCTCCGGACAGGGTAACTATGGCTACACCTTC. It specifies CASSSGQGNYGYTF.

This chain joins TRBV9 and TRBJ2-3; D may be TRBD2 (6 bases). Germline V gene sequence: CDR1 SGDLS, CDR2 YYNGEE. V was cut by 4 bases and J by 3 bases, with 12 bases left in between. The CDR3 runs to 14 residues. The CDR3 DNA reads as TGTGCCAGCAGCTACGAGACTAGGACAGATACGCAGTATTTT. Its protein is CASSYETRTDTQYF. The full variable domain, rest sourced from reference TRBV9 and TRBJ2-3, is DSGVTQTPKHLITATGQRVTLRCSPRSGDLSVYWYQQSLDQGLQFLIQYYNGEERAKGNILERFSAQQFPDLHSELNLSSLELGDSALYFCASSYETRTDTQYFGPGTRLTVL.

The chain is built from TRBV5-4 and TRBJ1-1; tentatively, D is TRBD1 (5 bases). The ends were cut back, 6 bases at V and 1 base at J, with 13 bases in the middle. The CDR3 covers 14 residues. Germline V gene sequence: CDR1 SGHNT, CDR2 YYREEE (reference sequence). CDR3 DNA: TGTGCCAGCATCCTGACCGGGGGGAACACTGAAGCTTTCTTT. This codes for CASILTGGNTEAFF.

On this clone itself: Other nucleotide sequences in the sample specify the same CDR3. CDR3 region: CASSLQGNGYTF. CDR3 nucleotide sequence: TGTGCCAGCAGCCTACAGGGAAATGGCTACACCTTC. V is TRBV5-4 and J is TRBJ1-2, with a weak D call TRBD1 (6 bases). Looked up from germline, CDR1 is SGHNT and CDR2 is YYREEE (reference sequence). This CDR3 is 12 amino acids long. Trimming took 4 bases from V and 6 from J, leaving 10 bases between them.

A single count supports this clone. Other DNA sequences of this sample code for an identical CDR3. The chain combines TRBV6-5 with TRBJ1-1; 7 bases match TRBD1. V lost 5 bases and J lost 5; bases outside the gene matches: 8. Germline V gene sequence: CDR1 MNHEY, CDR2 SVGAGI. CDR3 length: 14 amino acids. CDR3 nucleotide sequence: TGTGCCAGCAGTCCGAGAACAGGGGCGACTGAAGCTTTCTTT. Amino acids: CASSPRTGATEAFF.